This T cell receptor beta chain is drawn from a study of blood T cell repertoires in COVID-19 (dated by TCRdb to the early 2020s). About the full investigation: Samples covering the acute and convalescent phases of COVID-19 were provided by collaborators in the United States, Italy and Spain. The material from the prospective study consisted of cDNA or gDNA derived from T cells, B-cell-depleted T cells, or PBMCs. Subjects who had been exposed to COVID-19, were actively infected with it, or had recovered from it provided the deeply sampled blood TCRbeta repertoires that made up the dataset. The repertoires were released in a freely available public database intended as a resource for research on the immune response to SARS-CoV-2. Samples were obtained from the ongoing ImmuneRACE study (first 160 participants) and from over 1,000 subjects provided by 6 global collaborators. Sample metadata almost always included a de-identified subject ID, COVID-19 status, age in years and sex. HLA class I and class II types, where available, came from metadata supplied by the sample provider rather than from assay-based typing. What the research found in general, with its limitations: How much clinical and demographic metadata was included differed by source and by participant, and the metadata was provided uncurated.

Concerning this clone: Its specific antigen is unknown. Base-call qualities are not available, and no considerably larger clone is one nucleotide away.

Collaborating institutions collected whole blood in K2EDTA tubes following their own protocols. For TCRbeta analysis, collaborators shipped samples as frozen whole blood, isolated PBMCs, or DNA extracted from either of those sample types. The immunoSEQ Assay, a bias-controlled multiplex PCR, was used to amplify TCRbeta CDR3 regions from genomic DNA. In the authors' own workflow: The number of nucleated cells in each sample was estimated from the amplification of reference gene primers within the assay. To quantify the absolute abundance of each unique TCRbeta CDR3 rearrangement, sequence reads were collapsed and filtered. For each sample, productive Simpson clonality was calculated as the square root of Simpson's diversity index across productive rearrangements. Here the immuneACCESS table is served through TCRdb, limited to in-frame sequences with V and J called. Missing clones are a known gap in these copies; in checked studies unresolved V genes cover under half, and the rest lacks a known reason. V, J and clone size were drawn from that table, and D and trimming were deduced from the DNA. This sample gives around 280,000 clones in total; 85% to 90% of them show up just once. The biggest ten clones account for 1% to 1.5% of the sample.

The origin of this receptor is a man between 65 and 85 years old with acute or convalescent COVID-19. Sequencing was carried out using peripheral blood.

The CDR3 region has the sequence CASSLTTSGAYNEQFF. The DNA reads as follows: TGTGCCAGCAGCTTAACGACGAGCGGAGCATACAATGAGCAGTTCTTC. Rearrangement joined TRBV7-3 to TRBJ2-1; the D gene is possibly TRBD2, with 5 bases matching. V is clipped by 0 bases and J by 4 bases, and the sequence between their germline boundaries is 13 bases long. In the germline V gene, CDR1 corresponds to SGHTA and CDR2 to FQGTGA. Spanning cysteine to phenylalanine, the CDR3 consists of 16 amino acids. Kept here is only the CDR3 DNA, which spans 48 bases and is read in frame from base 1. With all but the CDR3 taken from the reference TRBV7-3 and TRBJ2-1 genes, the full variable domain is: GAGVSQTPSNKVTEKGKYVELRCDPISGHTALYWYRQSLGQGPEFLIYFQGTGAADDSGLPNDRFFAVRPEGSVSTLKIQRTERGDSAVYLCASSLTTSGAYNEQFFGPGTRLTVL.